Shown below are 20 T cell receptor beta chains from a single sample sequenced in a study of regulatory T cells in long-lasting Graves disease. The sample's time point: newly diagnosed GD, antithyroid drugs for less than 3 months. From RNA extracted from PBMCs, the TCR library was made. Through Arm-PCR of CDR3 regions and iRepertoire HTBI primers, TCR beta libraries were built. From the multiplex PCR reads, TCRdb called clonotypes with MiXCR, one entry per CDR3 protein. The sample carries a few hundred thousand distinct CDR3 sequences, 16% recorded once. These data also featured in a second study, about T cells in Graves' hyperthyroidism and ophthalmopathy.

Sequencing was performed on peripheral blood mononuclear cells (PBMCs), taken at new diagnosis, from a patient treated with antithyroid drugs. These receptors were collected from a man aged 40-50 years with Graves disease.

This clonotype was recorded only once. The chain carries TRBV9 and TRBJ2-7; a possible D gene is TRBD2 (5 bases). The CDR3 consists of 14 residues. The V gene lost 6 bases and the J gene lost 4 bases, with 17 bases spanning the gap. Germline lookup yields CDR1 SGDLS and CDR2 YYNGEE. The CDR3 region has the DNA TGTGCCAGCACCTCTTCGGCCGGGGTTTACGAGCAGTACTTC. It codes for CASTSSAGVYEQYF.

This chain joins TRBV7-9 and TRBJ2-2, with D perhaps being TRBD1 or TRBD2 (5 bases each). V was cut by 5 bases and J by 5 bases, with 21 bases left in between. The V gene's germline CDR1 is SEHNR and CDR2 FQNEAQ (reference sequence). This CDR3 spans 17 amino acids. CDR3 residues: CASSHPGTPGRTGELFF. Written as DNA, the CDR3 is TGTGCCAGCAGCCACCCAGGGACCCCTGGGCGGACCGGGGAGCTGTTTTTT.

The V gene is TRBV5-1, the J gene TRBJ2-3, with D tentatively TRBD1 or TRBD2 (6 bases each). This CDR3 comprises 16 residues. CDR1 SGHRS and CDR2 YFSETQ come from the germline V gene. V was clipped by 3 bases and J by 2 bases, with 16 bases between them. The CDR3 is CASSSDGGLITDTQYF. The CDR3 bases are TGCGCCAGCAGCTCGGATGGGGGGCTGATCACAGATACGCAGTATTTT.

This clonotype has just a few counts. One junction end disagrees with the germline gene, perhaps due to a read error. This chain connects TRBV3-1 to TRBJ2-5; D perhaps matches TRBD1 (5 bases). The CDR3 extends over 13 amino acids. CDR1 is LGHDT and CDR2 is YNNKEL in the germline V gene (reference sequence). The CDR3 reads CASSHRGGETRYF. In DNA form, the CDR3 reads TGTGCCAGCAGCCATAGGGGTGGTGAGACCCGGTACTTC.

This clonotype was counted ten times or more. The chain recombines TRBV6-2 or TRBV6-3 with TRBJ2-1; D unclear. This CDR3 comprises 14 residues. Germline CDR1 is MNHEY and CDR2 is SVGEGT. V lost 5 bases and J lost 3, with 11 bases in between. CDR3: CASSTGQGYNEQFF. In nucleotides, the CDR3 is TGTGCCAGCAGTACCGGGCAAGGCTACAATGAGCAGTTCTTC.

This clonotype was counted at least ten times. The V and J genes are TRBV20-1 and TRBJ2-7; D is uncertain. The CDR3 is 11 amino acids. The V end lost 6 bases, the J end lost 4 bases, and 10 bases lay between the germline ends. Looked up from germline, CDR1 is DFQATT and CDR2 is SNEGSKA (reference sequence). The CDR3 DNA is TGCAGTGCCTGTGGCGATTACGAGCAGTACTTC. This encodes CSACGDYEQYF.

A word on this clonotype: A much larger clone lies a single base off, so this may be a read error. As the CDR3 is not closed by the conserved phenylalanine or tryptophan, this likely results from a read error. The genes are TRBV28 and TRBJ2-6; a weak D match, TRBD1 (5 bases). This CDR3 spans 17 amino acids. The germline V gene encodes CDR1 MDHEN and CDR2 SYDVKM. With 2 bases removed from V and 1 base from J, the gap between germline ends came to 12 bases. In DNA form, the CDR3 reads TGTGCCAGCAGTTTACGGCAGGGAAAATCTGGGGCCAACGTCCTGACTTCC. It is translated as CASSLRQGKSGANVLTS.

This clonotype was seen repeatedly, ten times or more. The rearrangement uses TRBV20-1 and TRBJ1-1, with a possible D match to TRBD1 (6 bases). Germline assignment: CDR1 DFQATT and CDR2 SNEGSKA (reference sequence). Deletions cut 6 bases from V and 1 base from J, with 21 bases between. CDR3 length: 16 residues. Written as DNA, the CDR3 is TGCAGTGCGCCGGCTCGAGGGGGGGGGCGGAACACTGAAGCTTTCTTT. Residues: CSAPARGGGRNTEAFF.

This chain connects TRBV27 to TRBJ2-4, with D perhaps being TRBD1 or TRBD2 (5 bases each). The ends were cut back, 1 base at V and 1 base at J, with 5 bases in the middle. Germline V gene lookup returns CDR1 MNHEY and CDR2 SMNVEV (reference sequence). CDR3 size: 14 residues. The DNA for the CDR3 is TGTGCCAGCAGTTTATGGGGGGCCAAAAACATTCAGTACTTC. This gives the protein CASSLWGAKNIQYF.

A note on this clonotype: A clone one base away is much larger, so this may be a read error. The chain has TRBV30 and TRBJ1-5; D perhaps matches TRBD1 (5 bases). Germline CDR1 and CDR2: GTSNPN and SVGIG (reference sequence). V shed 0 bases and J shed 4 bases, with 10 bases lying between them. The CDR3 totals 14 residues. The CDR3 is CAWSVAGNNQPQHF. The CDR3 bases are TGTGCCTGGAGTGTGGCAGGGAATAATCAGCCCCAGCATTTT.

The table lists this clonotype with many counts. CDR3 amino acids: CASSISRTGNEELFF. DNA of the CDR3: TGTGCCAGCAGTATTTCCAGGACAGGGAATGAGGAGCTGTTTTTT. V usage is TRBV27 and J usage is TRBJ2-2; 8 nucleotides match TRBD1. V gave up 5 bases and J gave up 10 bases; unmatched junction bases: 12. The CDR3 sequence is 15 residues long. Germline V CDR1 and CDR2: MNHEY, SMNVEV (reference sequence).

This rearrangement joins TRBV5-4 to TRBJ1-1; 9 bases fit TRBD1. Per the germline V gene, CDR1 is SGHNT and CDR2 is YYREEE (reference sequence). The junction had 8 bases not matched to a gene; V was cut back by 0 bases and J by 11 bases. The CDR3 extends over 14 amino acids. CDR3 sequence reads: CASSLAGQGYSAFF. The CDR3 nucleotides read TGTGCCAGCAGCTTGGCCGGACAGGGGTATTCGGCTTTCTTT.

This clonotype has a single count. The chain recombines TRBV2 with TRBJ2-7; 8 nucleotides align to TRBD2. Germline V gene data show CDR1 as SNHLY and CDR2 as FYNNEI. The V segment lost 8 bases and the J segment 0 bases; nucleotides outside the gene matches: 6. The CDR3 has 14 residues. In nucleotides, the CDR3 is TGTGCCAGCTACGGGCGGGGGGACTCCTACGAGCAGTACTTC. As protein: CASYGRGDSYEQYF.

In its sample, this clonotype was seen many times. The chain combines TRBV7-3 with TRBJ2-2; the D gene is possibly TRBD2 (5 bases). The CDR3 length is 15 residues. Germline-derived CDR1 and CDR2 are SGHTA and FQGTGA. V was shortened by 5 bases and J by 5 bases, with 15 bases between the two germline ends. The CDR3 nucleotides read TGTGCCAGCAGCCCGACCGGCCCGGGGACCGGGGAGCTGTTTTTT. Translated, it gives CASSPTGPGTGELFF.

In its sample, this clonotype was seen many times. J is TRBJ1-1 and V is TRBV5-1; no definite D call. V dropped 2 bases and J dropped 0 bases, with 11 bases sitting between them. CDR1 and CDR2 from the germline V gene are SGHRS and YFSETQ. The CDR3 length is 15 residues. CDR3 bases: TGCGCCAGCAGCTTCGATTCCAGCTTGAACACTGAAGCTTTCTTT. Its translation is CASSFDSSLNTEAFF. The whole variable domain, remainder taken from reference TRBV5-1 and TRBJ1-1, is KAGVTQTPRYLIKTRGQQVTLSCSPISGHRSVSWYQQTPGQGLQFLFEYFSETQRNKGNFPGRFSGRQFSNSRSEMNVSTLELGDSALYLCASSFDSSLNTEAFFGQGTRLTVV.

This clonotype was observed a handful of times. The chain is built from TRBV9 and TRBJ2-1; 7 bases match TRBD2. The V segment lost 4 bases and the J segment 2 bases; nucleotides outside the gene matches: 6. The CDR3 spans 15 residues. The germline gives CDR1 SGDLS, CDR2 YYNGEE. The CDR3 coding sequence is TGTGCCAGCAGCCCCCGGGGGGATCCCTACAATGAGCAGTTCTTC. Translating it yields CASSPRGDPYNEQFF. Combining the CDR3 with reference TRBV9 and TRBJ2-1 gives the whole variable domain DSGVTQTPKHLITATGQRVTLRCSPRSGDLSVYWYQQSLDQGLQFLIQYYNGEERAKGNILERFSAQQFPDLHSELNLSSLELGDSALYFCASSPRGDPYNEQFFGPGTRLTVL.

This clonotype was recorded many times. V is TRBV20-1 and J is TRBJ2-7; tentative D call: TRBD2 (7 bases). The V end lost 1 base, the J end lost 7 bases, and 11 bases lay between the germline ends. The germline CDR1 and CDR2 sequences are DFQATT and SNEGSKA (reference sequence). This CDR3 has 12 amino acids. Written as DNA, the CDR3 is TGCAGTGCTAGAGGCAGGGGAGGGGAGCAGTACTTC. Residues: CSARGRGGEQYF.

This clonotype was found a few times. A much more abundant neighbour one base away suggests this may be a read error. This rearrangement joins TRBV11-2 to TRBJ1-2; tentative D call: TRBD1 (5 bases). V lost 5 bases and J 4 bases, leaving 11 bases between the germline ends. The CDR3 extends over 13 amino acids. Germline CDR1 is SGHAT and CDR2 is FQNNGV. The CDR3 sequence: CASSAGTSYGYTF. CDR3 DNA sequence: TGTGCCAGCAGCGCTGGGACTAGCTATGGCTACACCTTC.

This clonotype was counted many times. This sequence joins TRBV11-2 and TRBJ2-1, with D hard to call. The germline V and J ends were trimmed by 3 bases and 2 bases, with 11 bases remaining between them. The CDR3 covers 15 residues. Germline lookup yields CDR1 SGHAT and CDR2 FQNNGV. CDR3 coding DNA: TGTGCCAGCAGCTTTACACTGCGAGCCTACAATGAGCAGTTCTTC. Translating gives CASSFTLRAYNEQFF.

The chain employs TRBV27 and TRBJ2-2; perhaps D is TRBD1 or TRBD2 (5 bases each). The V gene lost 8 bases and the J gene lost 5 bases, with 15 bases spanning the gap. Looked up from germline, CDR1 is MNHEY and CDR2 is SMNVEV (reference sequence). This CDR3 has 14 amino acids. The CDR3 reads CASQLGERTGELFF. CDR3 coding DNA: TGTGCCAGCCAGTTGGGGGAGCGGACCGGGGAGCTGTTTTTT.